One and the same sample provided the 21 T cell receptor beta chains below, sequenced in a study of shared clonotypes between healthy human individuals. The table came from immunoSEQ multiplex PCR; TCRdb's copy has only in-frame clones and leaves some out. This sample has 1.5 million to 2.5 million clones, with approximately 94% found just once. CD8 cells regarded as naive lacked CD45RO, were positively chosen for CCR7, and omitted terminally differentiated effector memory CD45RA+ cells. The sample taken for sequencing was naive CD8+ T cells sorted from blood. The receptors shown here come from a man younger than 30 in good health.

The J gene is TRBJ1-5, the V gene TRBV2, with a possible D match to TRBD1 (5 bases). In germline, CDR1 is SNHLY, CDR2 FYNNEI. The V end was cut by 7 bases, the J end by 3 bases, with 13 bases between. This CDR3 has 14 amino acids. The CDR3 loop reads CASTPGGSNQPQHF. CDR3 DNA: TGTGCCAGCACCCCGGGGGGGTCCAATCAGCCCCAGCATTTT.

The CDR3: CASSQDHPGNYGYTF. CDR3 in DNA: TGCGCCAGCAGCCAAGATCACCCGGGGAACTATGGCTACACCTTC. The chain joins TRBV4-3 to TRBJ1-2; D remains unclear. Germline V gives CDR1 LGHNA, CDR2 YSLEER. Trimming cost V 0 bases and J 2 bases, with 10 bases left between them. The CDR3 totals 15 residues.

The J gene is TRBJ1-1, the V gene TRBV25-1, with 10 bases identical to TRBD1. Germline assignment: CDR1 MGHDK and CDR2 SYGVNS. This CDR3 has 13 amino acids. Trimming at V came to 5 bases and at J to 6 bases, leaving 3 bases not matched to a gene. CDR3 amino acids: CASSSGQGAEAFF. The CDR3 DNA reads as TGTGCCAGCAGTTCCGGACAGGGGGCTGAAGCTTTCTTT.

The V and J genes are TRBV10-3 and TRBJ2-7; perhaps D is TRBD1 or TRBD2 (6 bases each). The length of the CDR3 is 16 residues. The germline gives CDR1 ENHRY, CDR2 SYGVKD. V dropped 3 bases and J dropped 1 base, with 16 bases sitting between them. The CDR3 protein is CAISDPGALRSYEQYF. The CDR3 region has the DNA TGTGCCATCAGTGACCCGGGGGCCTTGCGGTCCTACGAGCAGTACTTC.

V is TRBV27 and J is TRBJ2-7; possible D gene TRBD1, 5 bases. Germline V gene sequence: CDR1 MNHEY, CDR2 SMNVEV (reference sequence). This CDR3 region has 13 residues. V was shortened by 6 bases and J by 0 bases, with 9 bases between the two germline ends. The CDR3 sequence: CASRDTDSYEQYF. CDR3 DNA: TGTGCCAGCAGGGACACAGACTCCTACGAGCAGTACTTC.

Worth noting for this clone: The same CDR3 is also encoded by other DNA sequences in this sample. This rearrangement joins TRBV6-5 to TRBJ1-2; D gene unclear. The CDR3 is 13 residues long. CDR1 is MNHEY and CDR2 is SVGAGI in the germline V gene. Deletions cut 0 bases from V and 7 bases from J, with 9 bases between. In DNA, the CDR3 is TGTGCCAGCAGTTACTCGGAAGGGCCTGGCTACACCTTC. Its translation is CASSYSEGPGYTF.

The chain carries TRBV9 and TRBJ2-7; TRBD2 might be the D (5 bases). Trimming left V 3 bases short and J 2 bases short, with 9 bases between. The CDR3 spans 13 residues. Germline CDR1 is SGDLS and CDR2 is YYNGEE. The CDR3 loop is CASSGLAPYEQYF. The CDR3, as DNA: TGTGCCAGCAGCGGCCTAGCTCCCTACGAGCAGTACTTC. Together with reference TRBV9 and TRBJ2-7, the CDR3 gives the full variable domain: DSGVTQTPKHLITATGQRVTLRCSPRSGDLSVYWYQQSLDQGLQFLIQYYNGEERAKGNILERFSAQQFPDLHSELNLSSLELGDSALYFCASSGLAPYEQYFGPGTRLTVT.

The chain has TRBV4-1 and TRBJ2-7, with D unresolved. The germline V gene encodes CDR1 MGHRA and CDR2 YSYEKL. The CDR3 consists of 11 residues. Trimming took 4 bases from V and 7 from J, leaving 8 bases between them. CDR3 residues: CASSRSGEQYF. In DNA form, the CDR3 reads TGCGCCAGCAGCCGTTCCGGGGAGCAGTACTTC.

With regard to this clone: The sample holds other DNA sequences that translate to the same CDR3. As DNA, the CDR3 is TGTGCCAGCAGTCCTAGCGGGGGGGACAATGAGCAGTTCTTC. Translated, it gives CASSPSGGDNEQFF. V gene TRBV28 combines with J gene TRBJ2-1; 12 bases are shared with TRBD2. The CDR3 consists of 14 residues. Germline V gene sequence: CDR1 MDHEN, CDR2 SYDVKM. Losses at the gene ends were 5 bases for V and 5 bases for J; bases not matched to a gene: 1.

This rearrangement joins TRBV30 to TRBJ2-7, with TRBD2 as a possible D gene (6 bases). CDR1 and CDR2 from the germline V gene are GTSNPN and SVGIG (reference sequence). This CDR3 is 17 amino acids long. V lost 0 bases, J lost 6 bases, and 24 bases lay in between. CDR3 coding DNA: TGTGCCTGGAGTGTAACCCCCACACGGGAGAGACGTCTCGAGCAGTACTTC. It codes for CAWSVTPTRERRLEQYF.

The J gene is TRBJ1-3, the V gene TRBV21-1. TRBV21-1 is recorded as a pseudogene. This CDR3 comprises 15 residues. CDR3 bases: TGTGCCAGCAGCAAAGTAGGAGGGTACCAAAACACCATATATTTT. This encodes CASSKVGGYQNTIYF.

To note about this clone: Other DNA variants within this sample encode the same CDR3. The chain uses TRBV4-1 and TRBJ2-7, with a possible D match to TRBD2 (5 bases). Germline CDR1 and CDR2: MGHRA and YSYEKL. CDR3 length: 14 residues. Trimming cost V 1 base and J 2 bases, with 9 bases left between them. For the CDR3, the DNA is TGCGCCAGCAGCCAAGGGCCGGGGACCTACGAGCAGTACTTC. This codes for CASSQGPGTYEQYF.

Here the CDR3 reads CSVRTGRTEAFF. The CDR3, as DNA: TGCAGCGTTAGGACAGGACGCACTGAAGCTTTCTTT. This chain links TRBV29-1 with TRBJ1-1; 7 positions match TRBD1. Trimming took 5 bases from V and 4 from J; bases not matched to a gene: 4. Per the germline V gene, CDR1 is SQVTM and CDR2 is ANQGSEA. The CDR3 sequence is 12 residues long.

This rearrangement joins TRBV7-9 to TRBJ2-5; D gene uncertain. Germline lookup yields CDR1 SEHNR and CDR2 FQNEAQ (reference sequence). The CDR3 has 15 residues. Trimming removed 0 bases from V and 2 bases from J, with 10 bases in between. The CDR3 loop reads CASSLALGLQETQYF. DNA of the CDR3: TGTGCCAGCAGCTTAGCCCTAGGATTACAAGAGACCCAGTACTTC.

The rearrangement uses TRBV7-9 and TRBJ1-2; a possible D gene is TRBD1 (5 bases). Germline V gene lookup returns CDR1 SEHNR and CDR2 FQNEAQ (reference sequence). This CDR3 spans 16 amino acids. V lost 5 bases, J lost 3 bases, and 19 bases lay in between. The CDR3 DNA sequence: TGTGCCAGCAGCCCGGCCCAGCCAGGGTTTGACTATGGCTACACCTTC. Its translation: CASSPAQPGFDYGYTF.

V and J are TRBV21-1 and TRBJ1-2; the D call in the table, TRBD1, was not verified against the DNA. TRBV21-1 is an annotated pseudogene. The length of the CDR3 is 14 residues. As DNA, the CDR3 is TGTGCCAGCAGCAAATATGCCAGGGGGCGAGGCTACACCTTC. It yields the protein CASSKYARGRGYTF.

This clone was observed a single time. The V gene is TRBV27, the J gene TRBJ1-2; D uncertain. With 0 bases removed from V and 4 bases from J, the gap between germline ends came to 12 bases. CDR1 and CDR2 from the germline V gene are MNHEY and SMNVEV (reference sequence). CDR3 length: 15 residues. This CDR3 is CASSLSAPAIYGYTF. For the CDR3, the DNA is TGTGCCAGCAGTTTATCGGCCCCAGCCATCTATGGCTACACCTTC.

The rearrangement uses TRBV5-4 and TRBJ2-7, with a weak D call TRBD2 (6 bases). Deletions cut 1 base from V and 1 base from J, with 15 bases between. The CDR3 length is 16 residues. Germline V gene lookup returns CDR1 SGHNT and CDR2 YYREEE (reference sequence). The chain's CDR3 is CASSLMGGNPSYEQYF. The CDR3 coding sequence is TGTGCCAGCAGCTTGATGGGGGGTAACCCATCCTACGAGCAGTACTTC.

As regards this clone: The same CDR3 can be traced to other DNA sequences in this sample. The chain has TRBV9 and TRBJ2-7, with TRBD2 matching 11 bases. The CDR3 is 15 amino acids. Germline CDR1 is SGDLS and CDR2 is YYNGEE. V dropped 2 bases and J dropped 3; count of bases not matched to a gene: 4. The CDR3 is CASSVASGGFYEQYF. The CDR3 nucleotides are TGTGCCAGCAGCGTTGCTAGCGGGGGGTTCTACGAGCAGTACTTC.

The chain joins TRBV7-9 to TRBJ2-7, with 9 bases identical to TRBD1. The CDR3 length is 16 residues. V dropped 5 bases and J dropped 4; count of bases not matched to a gene: 12. Germline-derived CDR1 and CDR2 are SEHNR and FQNEAQ (reference sequence). CDR3 sequence (DNA): TGTGCCAGCAGCACGGGCGGGACAGGGTTTGAGTACGAGCAGTACTTC. Translating it yields CASSTGGTGFEYEQYF.

The chain links TRBV6-1 to TRBJ1-1, with 9 bases that match TRBD1. CDR1 is MNHNS, CDR2 SASEGT, per germline. V lost 3 bases to trimming and J lost 2 bases; unmatched junction nucleotides: 4. The CDR3 covers 15 residues. CDR3: CASSDLTGGNTEAFF. The CDR3, as DNA: TGTGCCAGCAGTGATTTGACAGGGGGAAACACTGAAGCTTTCTTT.